The clone carrying this TCR beta chain showed up just once. The sample is drawn from a study of blood T cell repertoires in COVID-19. Overall study context: Specimens from acute and convalescent COVID-19 originated in the United States, Italy and Spain. T cells, B-cell-depleted T cells, or PBMCs supplied cDNA or gDNA.

As processed by the authors: The authors estimated nucleated cell counts from reference gene primer amplification. TCRdb's table, derived via immunoSEQ multiplex PCR, lists solely in-frame clones and lacks some. For V, J and clone size, that table is used; D and trimming come from the DNA. The sample yields about 42,000 clones, just under 85% seen once. Trimming took 0 bases from V and 4 from J; bases not matched to a gene: 2. Germline values: CDR1 SGHRS, CDR2 YFSETQ. The CDR3 totals 15 residues. The receptor was derived from a man aged 45 to 65 with active COVID-19. Sequencing used peripheral blood. The rearrangement uses TRBV5-1 and TRBJ2-1; 9 bases line up with TRBD2. This CDR3 is CASSLGLAEYNEQFF. The CDR3, as DNA: TGCGCCAGCAGCTTGGGACTAGCGGAGTACAATGAGCAGTTCTTC.